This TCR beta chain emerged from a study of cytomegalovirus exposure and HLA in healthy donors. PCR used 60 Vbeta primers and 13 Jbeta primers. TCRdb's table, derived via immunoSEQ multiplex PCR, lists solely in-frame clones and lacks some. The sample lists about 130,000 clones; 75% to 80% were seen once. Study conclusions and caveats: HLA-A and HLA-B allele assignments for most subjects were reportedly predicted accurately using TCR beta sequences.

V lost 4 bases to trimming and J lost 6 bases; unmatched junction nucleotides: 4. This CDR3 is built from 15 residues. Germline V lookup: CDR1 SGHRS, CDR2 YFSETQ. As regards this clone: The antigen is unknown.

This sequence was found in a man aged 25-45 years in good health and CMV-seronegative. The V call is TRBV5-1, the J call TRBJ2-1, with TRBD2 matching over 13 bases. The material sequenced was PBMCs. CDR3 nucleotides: TGCGCCAGCAGCCGGACTAGCGGGAGTGGCAATGAGCAGTTCTTC. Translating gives CASSRTSGSGNEQFF.